This TCR beta chain was identified during a study of blood T cell repertoires in COVID-19. Background on the study: Collection of acute and convalescent COVID-19 samples took place in the United States, Italy and Spain. Nucleic acid was either cDNA or gDNA, and it came from T cells, B-cell-depleted T cells, or PBMCs.

Sequencing used immunoSEQ multiplex PCR; TCRdb keeps in-frame clones, though not all of them. The sample lists roughly 200,000 clones, approximately 89% occurring once. Those who participated ranged in age from about 18 to 89 years and resided in approximately 23 US areas. Germline assignment: CDR1 SEHNR and CDR2 FQNEAQ (reference sequence). This CDR3 comprises 15 residues. V lost 0 bases, J lost 8 bases, and 17 bases lay in between. The material sequenced was PBMCs or T cells enriched from blood (not recorded which). This chain uses TRBV7-9 with TRBJ2-7; possible D gene TRBD2, 5 bases. The TCR sequence derives from a middle-aged woman with acute COVID-19. CDR3 sequence reads: CASSLARAQSLQQYF. As DNA, the CDR3 is TGTGCCAGCAGCTTAGCGAGGGCACAGAGCCTCCAGCAGTACTTC.